This T cell receptor beta chain came from a study of T cells in Graves' hyperthyroidism and ophthalmopathy. Study results and caveats: The authors' 13 V-J model separated ophthalmopathy from stable hyperthyroidism. Blood held most thyroid clonotypes expanded above 0.001 frequency.

Germline values: CDR1 MDHEN, CDR2 SYDVKM. There are 16 residues in the CDR3. The ends were cut back, 4 bases at V and 3 bases at J, with 16 bases in the middle. Amplification of TCR beta CDR3 regions was performed using RNA transcripts as template. The TCR CDR3 first-round RT-PCR relied on the HTBI primer set. From the multiplex PCR reads, TCRdb called clonotypes with MiXCR, one entry per CDR3 protein. The table shows about 370,000 distinct CDR3 sequences, with 13% to 15% occurring only once. This clonotype was counted at least ten times. Its antigen remains unknown. The study excluded patients with uncontrolled infection, other autoimmune disease, pregnancy or lactation. Diagnoses were made from clinical symptoms, serum measures (thyroxine and TRAb), thyroid ultrasound and orbital computed tomography.

Specimen: blood. The chain links TRBV28 to TRBJ1-5; D is possibly TRBD1 (5 bases). This TCR derives from a woman aged 60 to 75 with Graves' ophthalmopathy. The CDR3 DNA sequence: TGTGCCAGCAGTTCGCCCCGGGACGGTAACAATCAGCCCCAGCATTTT. This sequence encodes CASSSPRDGNNQPQHF.